The 13 T cell receptor beta chains in this list originate from one sample, sequenced in a study of vaccination and CD4 T cells after COVID-19 (dated 2022 in TCRdb). The method was PCR. Data came from an Illumina iSeq 100. DNA from cultured CD4+ T cells underwent TCR sequencing with the Oncomine TCR Beta short-read assay at the Johns Hopkins FTIC core. In-frame beta chains were kept once TCRdb had trimmed the public reads at Q25 with fastp and called clones with MiXCR. All rows with the same CDR3 protein become a single entry with the most common DNA and genes. The sample yields about 10,000 distinct CDR3 sequences; 48% were counted once. Less than 10% of the sample rests with the top ten. Antigens for these TCRs are unknown. According to the study, the label for this sample's treatment or condition signals: roughly 11-day PBMC culture with coronavirus spike peptide pools or control peptides (ViraFEST assay).

Material: CD4+ T cells from blood, cultured in vitro. The receptors shown here come from a human donor who had recovered from COVID-19.

The V and J genes are TRBV6-1 and TRBJ2-5; TRBD2 agrees at 8 bases. V lost 2 bases, J lost 1 base, and 9 bases stayed unmatched. Looked up from germline, CDR1 is MNHNS and CDR2 is SASEGT. This CDR3 has 17 residues. The CDR3 region has the DNA TGTGCCAGCAGTGAATGGCGGGGGGCCGAGACCCAAGAGACCCAGTACTTC. Translated, it gives CASSEWRGAETQETQYF.

The rearrangement joins TRBV6-5 to TRBJ2-7, with 7 bases aligning to TRBD2. The ends lost 2 bases at V and 6 bases at J; junction bases unmatched: 19. This CDR3 has 18 amino acids. Germline assignment: CDR1 MNHEY and CDR2 SVGAGI. The CDR3 bases are TGTGCCAGCAGTTACCCCCAAACCGGGACTATTCAGTCAACCGAGCAGTACTTC. This encodes CASSYPQTGTIQSTEQYF.

The rearrangement uses TRBV5-4 and TRBJ1-2; unclear D gene. Germline V gene sequence: CDR1 SGHNT, CDR2 YYREEE (reference sequence). The CDR3 sequence is 13 residues long. V lost 0 bases and J lost 0, with 3 bases in between. The CDR3 DNA reads as TGTGCCAGCAGCTTGGAGGCTAACTATGGCTACACCTTC. As protein: CASSLEANYGYTF.

The table lists this clonotype with a few counts. The chain has TRBV20-1 and TRBJ2-5; 9 nucleotides line up with TRBD1. CDR3 length equals 15 residues. The germline V gene encodes CDR1 DFQATT and CDR2 SNEGSKA (reference sequence). V lost 3 bases to trimming and J lost 2 bases; unmatched junction nucleotides: 7. CDR3 sequence: CSARTGGAVQETQYF. In nucleotides, the CDR3 is TGCAGTGCTAGGACAGGGGGGGCGGTACAAGAGACCCAGTACTTC.

The V call is TRBV19, the J call TRBJ1-5, with TRBD1 as a possible D gene (6 bases). The germline V and J ends were trimmed by 3 bases and 4 bases, with 25 bases remaining between them. In germline, CDR1 is LNHDA, CDR2 SQIVND (reference sequence). This CDR3 region has 19 residues. DNA for the CDR3: TGTGCCAGTAGTATCGGCTCTGGTAGGGGGTTACTACCAAATCAGCCCCAGCATTTT. This codes for CASSIGSGRGLLPNQPQHF.

This clonotype was counted a few times. The chain combines TRBV24-1 with TRBJ1-4; D may be TRBD1 (5 bases). The CDR3 is made up of 17 amino acids. CDR1 KGHDR and CDR2 SFDVKD come from the germline V gene. V dropped 3 bases and J dropped 7 bases, with 20 bases sitting between them. For the CDR3, the DNA is TGTGCCACCAGTGATACAGCAACAGGACTGGGTGGTGAAAAACTGTTTTTT. This encodes CATSDTATGLGGEKLFF.

V and J are TRBV7-8 and TRBJ1-1; D is perhaps TRBD1 (5 bases). Trimming removed 5 bases at V and 1 base at J, with 11 bases between. Germline assignment: CDR1 SGHVS and CDR2 FQNEAQ. The CDR3 is 14 amino acids. CDR3 residues: CASSIETANTEAFF. CDR3 sequence (DNA): TGTGCCAGCAGCATAGAGACAGCGAACACTGAAGCTTTCTTT.

The J gene is TRBJ1-2, the V gene TRBV7-2, with 10 bases that match TRBD1. This CDR3 has 15 residues. The trim removed 2 bases at V and 6 bases at J, leaving 6 bases unmatched. CDR1 is SGHTA and CDR2 is FQGNSA in the germline V gene. This CDR3 reads CASSLIPGQGDGYTF. CDR3 coding DNA: TGTGCCAGCAGCTTAATCCCCGGACAGGGGGATGGCTACACCTTC.

The rearrangement joins TRBV30 to TRBJ1-2; 11 bases match TRBD1. The CDR3 consists of 15 residues. The junction had 10 bases not matched to a gene; V was cut back by 2 bases and J by 8 bases. Germline values: CDR1 GTSNPN, CDR2 SVGIG (reference sequence). The CDR3 DNA is TGTGCCTGGAGTTGGGGGACAGGGGGAGGGTCAGGCTACACCTTC. It encodes CAWSWGTGGGSGYTF. Variable domain in full (rest from reference TRBV30 and TRBJ1-2): SQTIHQWPATLVQPVGSPLSLECTVEGTSNPNLYWYRQAAGRGLQLLFYSVGIGQISSEVPQNLSASRPQDRQFILSSKKLLLSDSGFYLCAWSWGTGGGSGYTFGSGTRLTVV.

The sample holds a few counts of this clonotype. The chain joins TRBV7-8 to TRBJ2-1; D is ambiguous. CDR1 and CDR2 (germline): SGHVS, FQNEAQ. V dropped 2 bases and J dropped 6 bases, with 8 bases sitting between them. CDR3 length: 13 amino acids. CDR3 residues: CASSLWLSNEQFF. CDR3 coding DNA: TGTGCCAGCAGCTTATGGCTAAGCAATGAGCAGTTCTTC.

The chain links TRBV12-3 or TRBV12-4 to TRBJ2-7; weak D call: TRBD2 (6 bases). V was cut by 3 bases and J by 2 bases, with 14 bases left in between. There are 15 residues in the CDR3. CDR3 region: CASSFAGRPPYEQYF. CDR3 nucleotide sequence: TGTGCCAGCAGTTTTGCGGGAAGACCACCCTACGAGCAGTACTTC.

This clonotype turned up a few times. V is TRBV27 and J is TRBJ1-2; D may be TRBD1 (5 bases). V was shortened by 0 bases and J by 8 bases, with 13 bases between the two germline ends. Germline assignment: CDR1 MNHEY and CDR2 SMNVEV (reference sequence). The CDR3 is 14 residues long. The CDR3 DNA follows: TGTGCCAGCAGTTTATCCTTTGGGGGTCGGGGCTACACCTTC. It codes for CASSLSFGGRGYTF.

The chain has TRBV6-5 and TRBJ2-7, with 8 bases identical to TRBD2. This CDR3 has 13 amino acids. The germline V gene encodes CDR1 MNHEY and CDR2 SVGAGI. Trimming at V came to 4 bases and at J to 3 bases, leaving 2 bases not matched to a gene. CDR3 bases: TGTGCCAGCAGTTCAAGCGGGAGCTACGAGCAGTACTTC. This gives the protein CASSSSGSYEQYF.